The 22 T cell receptor beta chains below come from one sample, sequenced in a study of post-analysis software for immune sequencing data (dated by TCRdb to 2015 to 2017). Broad study findings and their caveats: Roughly 5 TRBV segments, including TRBV5-6, TRBV5-1 and TRBV20-1, were significantly more frequent in patients than controls.

No antigens are known for them. The method was PCR. Sequencing used an Illumina HiSeq 2500. Unique molecular identifiers were incorporated into TCR beta cDNA libraries to reduce PCR and sequencing biases. TCRdb reanalyzed the raw reads on its own, using fastp at Q25 for trimming and MiXCR for clone calling, and kept in-frame beta chains. CDR3 protein sequences are deduplicated, and each keeps its most common genes and DNA. The sample table lists 650,000 to 850,000 distinct CDR3 sequences, about half of them with a count of one. Clones ranked in the top ten supply 4% to 5% of the sample. The material sequenced was blood. These receptors all stem from a girl under 18 with multiple sclerosis.

Only a few counts were recorded for this clonotype. CDR3 sequence: CASSFKPATNEKLFF. CDR3 DNA sequence: TGTGCCAGCAGCTTTAAGCCAGCAACTAATGAAAAACTGTTTTTT. The genes are TRBV7-8 and TRBJ1-4; D uncertain. Per germline, CDR1 SGHVS and CDR2 FQNEAQ. V shed 3 bases and J shed 0 bases, with 8 bases lying between them. CDR3 length: 15 residues.

The chain combines TRBV13 with TRBJ1-1; no firm D call. V lost 2 bases and J lost 4, with 20 bases in between. In germline, CDR1 is PRHDT, CDR2 FYEKMQ (reference sequence). The CDR3 has 17 amino acids. The CDR3, as DNA: TGTGCCAGCAGCTTATCACCGACGGACCATGAGGGCACTGAAGCTTTCTTT. Translated: CASSLSPTDHEGTEAFF.

The table lists this clonotype with a few counts. In nucleotides, the CDR3 is TGTGCCAGCGGGGGGAACTACGAGCAGTACTTC. It codes for CASGGNYEQYF. The chain joins TRBV28 to TRBJ2-7; D possibly corresponds to TRBD2 (6 bases). Germline V gene sequence: CDR1 MDHEN, CDR2 SYDVKM. The CDR3 runs 11 residues. The V and J ends lost 8 bases and 3 bases respectively, with 8 bases between them.

This clonotype came up a few times. The J gene is TRBJ1-2, the V gene TRBV6-5; 11 positions agree with TRBD1. Germline CDR1 and CDR2: MNHEY and SVGAGI. V shed 7 bases, J shed 8 bases, and the junction held 9 bases outside the gene matches. The CDR3 has 14 amino acids. The CDR3 bases are TGTGCCAGCAACAGCGGACAGGGGGCGAGCGGCTACACCTTC. Translation: CASNSGQGASGYTF.

This clonotype was detected once. The V gene is TRBV5-1, the J gene TRBJ2-1, with D possibly being TRBD2 (6 bases). The V gene's germline CDR1 is SGHRS and CDR2 YFSETQ. V was clipped by 0 bases and J by 2 bases, with 9 bases between them. The CDR3 is made up of 15 amino acids. CDR3 sequence: CASSLVASAYNEQFF. In nucleotides, the CDR3 is TGCGCCAGCAGCTTGGTAGCTAGCGCCTACAATGAGCAGTTCTTC.

This clonotype has more than one count but fewer than ten. The V gene is TRBV4-1, the J gene TRBJ2-1; 8 nucleotides agree with TRBD2. This CDR3 comprises 19 residues. The V gene end was trimmed by 0 bases and the J gene end by 7 bases; junction bases not matched to a gene: 17. Germline CDR1 is MGHRA and CDR2 is YSYEKL. The CDR3 region has the DNA TGCGCCAGCAGCCAAGAGGTGCCGATTAGCGGGACCCCTGAGAATGAGCAGTTCTTC. Translated: CASSQEVPISGTPENEQFF.

V gene TRBV12-3 or TRBV12-4 combines with J gene TRBJ2-3; a weak D match, TRBD1 (5 bases). Between the trimmed V and J ends, which lost 6 bases and 2 bases, there was a span of 15 bases. The CDR3 covers 15 residues. The chain's CDR3 is CASRKDIPYTDTQYF. Here the CDR3 DNA reads TGTGCCAGCAGGAAGGACATTCCTTACACAGATACGCAGTATTTT.

V is TRBV5-1 and J is TRBJ1-2, with 7 nucleotides matching TRBD1. This CDR3 region has 14 residues. Looked up from germline, CDR1 is SGHRS and CDR2 is YFSETQ. V shed 2 bases and J 2 bases; nucleotides not matched to a gene: 3. The CDR3 bases are TGCGCCAGCAGCTTAAAGGGGGCCAACTATGGCTACACCTTC. Translated: CASSLKGANYGYTF.

This chain connects TRBV7-6 to TRBJ2-5; 10 nucleotides agree with TRBD2. The CDR3 has 17 residues. V lost 3 bases and J lost 5; bases outside the gene matches: 12. Germline CDR1 SGHVS, CDR2 FNYEAQ. The CDR3 nucleotides are TGTGCCAGCAGCTTTGGGAGCGGGAGGGCCCTCGTTGAGACCCAGTACTTC. It translates to CASSFGSGRALVETQYF.

The chain combines TRBV3-1 with TRBJ2-1; 11 nucleotides line up with TRBD2. The CDR3 consists of 17 residues. J was trimmed by 7 bases and V by 0 bases; bases with no gene match: 8. The germline gives CDR1 LGHDT, CDR2 YNNKEL (reference sequence). The CDR3 bases are TGTGCCAGCAGCCAAGAGGCTAGCGGGAGGAGGTGGAATGAGCAGTTCTTC. Residues: CASSQEASGRRWNEQFF.

This chain links TRBV27 with TRBJ2-7, with D perhaps TRBD2 (6 bases). The CDR3 consists of 14 residues. Trimming removed 2 bases from V and 6 bases from J, with 14 bases in between. Germline V gives CDR1 MNHEY, CDR2 SMNVEV (reference sequence). The CDR3, as DNA: TGTGCCAGCAGTTTAGGAGGGCCTCGTTCCGAGCAGTACTTC. Its translation: CASSLGGPRSEQYF.

This clonotype has more than one count but fewer than ten. This chain links TRBV12-3 or TRBV12-4 with TRBJ2-1; D is possibly TRBD1 (5 bases). This CDR3 has 13 residues. V was clipped by 3 bases and J by 6 bases, with 9 bases between them. In DNA, the CDR3 is TGTGCCAGCAGTTTTCTGGGGCCCAATGAGCAGTTCTTC. Amino acids: CASSFLGPNEQFF.

The chain couples TRBV6-5 to TRBJ2-5, with D possibly matching TRBD1 (6 bases). TRBJ2-7 explains the end of the DNA better; the J call may be wrong. The germline gives CDR1 MNHEY, CDR2 SVGAGI. The CDR3 sequence is 14 residues long. In DNA, the CDR3 is TGTGCCAGCAGCTTACCGGGACATTCCTACGAGCAGTACTTC. It specifies CASSLPGHSYEQYF.

The V call is TRBV3-1, the J call TRBJ1-5; 7 positions match TRBD1. V dropped 8 bases and J dropped 5; count of bases not matched to a gene: 12. Per germline, CDR1 LGHDT and CDR2 YNNKEL (reference sequence). This CDR3 contains 15 residues. The CDR3 region is CASGRGGGGDQPQHF. In DNA form, the CDR3 reads TGTGCCAGCGGGCGAGGGGGCGGGGGTGATCAGCCCCAGCATTTT.

The gene calls are TRBV4-1 and TRBJ1-2; D remains unclear. The CDR3 contains 14 residues. Germline CDR1 reads MGHRA; CDR2 reads YSYEKL. V was cut by 1 base and J by 1 base, with 7 bases left in between. The CDR3 loop reads CASSQGGINYGYTF. For the CDR3, the DNA is TGCGCCAGCAGCCAAGGAGGGATTAACTATGGCTACACCTTC.

This clonotype came up a few times. The CDR3 nucleotides read TGTGCCAGCAGCCTCAGGGTAGCGGGAGGGAAGAAAAATGAGCAGTTCTTC. Encoded protein: CASSLRVAGGKKNEQFF. The chain is built from TRBV9 and TRBJ2-1; TRBD2 matches at 11 bases. V lost 4 bases, J lost 7 bases, and 13 bases stayed unmatched. This CDR3 is built from 17 residues. Germline V gene sequence: CDR1 SGDLS, CDR2 YYNGEE.

The chain joins TRBV5-1 to TRBJ2-3, with 9 bases identical to TRBD1. The ends lost 6 bases at V and 5 bases at J; junction bases unmatched: 7. There are 14 residues in the CDR3. Germline loops: CDR1 SGHRS, CDR2 YFSETQ. The CDR3 loop reads CASKGTGLRDTQYF. Written as DNA, the CDR3 is TGCGCCAGCAAGGGGACAGGGTTAAGAGATACGCAGTATTTT.

This clonotype appeared a few times. The chain carries TRBV10-3 and TRBJ2-1; 10 nucleotides line up with TRBD2. Germline CDR1 reads ENHRY; CDR2 reads SYGVKD. The CDR3 is made up of 14 amino acids. V shed 0 bases and J 14 bases; nucleotides not matched to a gene: 7. The CDR3 region has the DNA TGTGCCATCAGTGAGTCCGGGACTAGCGCTTGGAAGTTCTTC. As protein: CAISESGTSAWKFF.

The chain combines TRBV29-1 with TRBJ2-7; 13 bases align to TRBD2. The V gene's germline CDR1 is SQVTM and CDR2 ANQGSEA. Trimming cost V 4 bases and J 3 bases; bases outside gene matches: 9. The CDR3 sequence is 16 residues long. This chain's CDR3 is CSVGTGGLAGVYEQYF. The CDR3, as DNA: TGCAGCGTTGGGACAGGCGGACTAGCGGGAGTCTACGAGCAGTACTTC.

In this sample, this clonotype turned up a few times. V gene TRBV11-3 combines with J gene TRBJ2-1; 11 bases match TRBD2. The ends lost 0 bases at V and 5 bases at J; junction bases unmatched: 6. The germline CDR1 and CDR2 sequences are SGHNT and YENEEA. This CDR3 has 17 residues. DNA for the CDR3: TGTGCCAGCAGCTTAGATCGGCTAGCGGGAGGTAACAATGAGCAGTTCTTC. Amino acid sequence: CASSLDRLAGGNNEQFF. The entire variable domain, with the rest obtained from reference TRBV11-3 and TRBJ2-1, is as follows: EAGVVQSPRYKIIEKKQPVAFWCNPISGHNTLYWYLQNLGQGPELLIRYENEEAVDDSQLPKDRFSAERLKGVDSTLKIQPAELGDSAVYLCASSLDRLAGGNNEQFFGPGTRLTVL.

This chain uses TRBV25-1 with TRBJ2-5, with D uncertain. Trimming removed 2 bases from V and 11 bases from J, with 15 bases in between. This CDR3 has 13 residues. Looked up from germline, CDR1 is MGHDK and CDR2 is SYGVNS. Here the CDR3 DNA reads TGTGCCAGCAGTGAAGGTACCCCTGTGGCGCAGTACTTC. It is translated as CASSEGTPVAQYF.

The chain joins TRBV20-1 to TRBJ2-3; D gene unclear. Germline V gene data show CDR1 as DFQATT and CDR2 as SNEGSKA (reference sequence). Trimming took 3 bases from V and 0 from J, leaving 7 bases between them. The CDR3 runs to 13 residues. CDR3 bases: TGCAGTGCTAGGCGAACTAGCACAGATACGCAGTATTTT. Amino acid sequence: CSARRTSTDTQYF.